The T cell receptor beta chain under discussion was sequenced for a study of regulatory T cells in long-lasting Graves disease. Overall study findings and caveats: Accuracy might have suffered from few samples.

Time point denoted: persistent/refractory GD, antithyroid drugs over 5 years with positive TRAb. After RNA was extracted from PBMCs, the TCR library was made from it. Staff took around 9 milliliters of peripheral blood and put it into EDTA tubes. Comment on this clonotype: The antigen is not known.

V was pared by 5 bases and J by 3 bases, with 11 bases between. CDR3 size: 13 residues. Per the germline V gene, CDR1 is SGHTA and CDR2 is FQGTGA. Relying on iRepertoire HTBI primers and Arm-PCR of CDR3 regions, the team built TCR beta libraries. TCRdb redid the calling of the multiplex PCR reads with MiXCR, one entry per CDR3 protein. The sample holds approximately 400,000 distinct CDR3 sequences; around 20% are singletons and the top ten take approximately 25%. The sequencing used peripheral blood mononuclear cells (PBMCs), collected when the disease was refractory, from a patient treated with antithyroid drugs. The TCR comes from a female donor with Graves disease. The chain links TRBV7-3 to TRBJ2-7; weak D call: TRBD1 (6 bases). In DNA form, the CDR3 reads TGTGCCAGCAGCCGACAACAGGGCTACGAGCAGTACTTC. It yields the protein CASSRQQGYEQYF.